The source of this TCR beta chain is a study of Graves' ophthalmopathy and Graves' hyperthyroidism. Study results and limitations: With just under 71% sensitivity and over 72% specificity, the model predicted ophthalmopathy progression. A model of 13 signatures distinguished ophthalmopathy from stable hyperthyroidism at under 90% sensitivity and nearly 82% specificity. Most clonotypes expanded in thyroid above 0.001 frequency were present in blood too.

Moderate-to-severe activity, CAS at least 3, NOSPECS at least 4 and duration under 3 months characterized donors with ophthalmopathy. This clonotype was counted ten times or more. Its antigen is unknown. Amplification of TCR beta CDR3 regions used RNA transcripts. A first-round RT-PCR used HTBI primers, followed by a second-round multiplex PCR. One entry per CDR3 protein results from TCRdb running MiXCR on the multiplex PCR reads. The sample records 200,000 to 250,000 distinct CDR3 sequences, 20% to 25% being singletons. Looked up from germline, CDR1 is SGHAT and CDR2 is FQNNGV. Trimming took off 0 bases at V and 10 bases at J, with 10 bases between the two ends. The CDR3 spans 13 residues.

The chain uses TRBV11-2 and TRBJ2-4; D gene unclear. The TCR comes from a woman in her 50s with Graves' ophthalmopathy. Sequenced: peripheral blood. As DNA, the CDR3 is TGTGCCAGCAGCTTAGATCGAGCCACTATTCAGTACTTC. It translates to CASSLDRATIQYF.